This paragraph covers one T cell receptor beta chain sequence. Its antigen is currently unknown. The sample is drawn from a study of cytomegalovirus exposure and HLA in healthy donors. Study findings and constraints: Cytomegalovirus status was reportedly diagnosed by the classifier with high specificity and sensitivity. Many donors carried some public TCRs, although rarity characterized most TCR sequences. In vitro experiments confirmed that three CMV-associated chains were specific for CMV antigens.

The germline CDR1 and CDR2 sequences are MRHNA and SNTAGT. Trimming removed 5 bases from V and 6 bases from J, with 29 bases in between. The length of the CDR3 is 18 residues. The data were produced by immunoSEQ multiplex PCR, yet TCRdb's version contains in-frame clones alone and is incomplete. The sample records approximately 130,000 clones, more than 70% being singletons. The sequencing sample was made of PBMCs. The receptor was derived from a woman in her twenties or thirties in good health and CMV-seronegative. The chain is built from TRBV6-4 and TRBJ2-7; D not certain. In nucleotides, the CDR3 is TGTGCCAGCAGTCCTCCCCCCGGAGACGACGATGTTGAGTGCGAGCAGTACTTC. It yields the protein CASSPPPGDDDVECEQYF.